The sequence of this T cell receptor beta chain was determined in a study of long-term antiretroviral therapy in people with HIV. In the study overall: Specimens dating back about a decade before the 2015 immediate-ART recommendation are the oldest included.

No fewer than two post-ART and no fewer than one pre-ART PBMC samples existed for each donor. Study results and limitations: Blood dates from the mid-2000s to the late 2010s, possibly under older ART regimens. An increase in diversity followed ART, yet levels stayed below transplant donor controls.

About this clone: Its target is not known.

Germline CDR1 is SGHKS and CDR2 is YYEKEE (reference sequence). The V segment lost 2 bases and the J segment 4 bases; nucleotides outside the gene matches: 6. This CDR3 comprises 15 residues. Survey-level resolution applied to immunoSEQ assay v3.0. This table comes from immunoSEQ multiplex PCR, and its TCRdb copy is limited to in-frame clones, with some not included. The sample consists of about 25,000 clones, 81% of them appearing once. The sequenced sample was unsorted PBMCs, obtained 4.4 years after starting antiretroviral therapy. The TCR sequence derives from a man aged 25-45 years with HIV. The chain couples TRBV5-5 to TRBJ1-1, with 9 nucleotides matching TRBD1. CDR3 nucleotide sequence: TGTGCCAGCAGCTTTGGGACAGGGTATCTCACTGAAGCTTTCTTT. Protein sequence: CASSFGTGYLTEAFF.